The next 9 T cell receptor beta chains were all read from a single sample in a study of OX40 agonist ivuxolimab in advanced cancers. The protocol used for the library was the immunoSEQ multiplex PCR assay. Drawn from immuneACCESS, this table holds only the in-frame rearrangements with V and J called that TCRdb kept. Clones are partly lost; checked studies trace under half to an unresolved V gene and leave the rest unexplained. A total of more than 75,000 clones appear in this sample, approximately 81% of them only once. The biggest ten clones account for approximately 1.2% of the sample. The sequencing here drew on CD4+ or CD8+ T cells sorted from blood, taken in a trial of the OX40 agonist ivuxolimab. The source of these receptors is an adult with an advanced solid tumor such as melanoma, head and neck, liver or kidney cancer.

CDR3 in DNA: TGCGCCAGCAGCCGAGACAGCTCGGTAGGGAACATTCAGTACTTC. Protein: CASSRDSSVGNIQYF. V and J are TRBV4-1 and TRBJ2-4, with TRBD1 as a possible D gene (5 bases). This CDR3 has 15 amino acids. With 4 bases removed from V and 7 bases from J, the gap between germline ends came to 17 bases. Germline lookup yields CDR1 MGHRA and CDR2 YSYEKL.

The chain combines TRBV6-4 with TRBJ1-1; perhaps TRBD1 as D (6 bases). CDR1 is MRHNA, CDR2 SNTAGT, per germline. V gave up 3 bases and J gave up 4 bases, with 12 bases separating them. The CDR3 is 14 amino acids. The CDR3, as DNA: TGTGCCAGCAGTGAAGAGGGGGAAGGCACTGAAGCTTTCTTT. Translated: CASSEEGEGTEAFF.

The genes are TRBV7-2 and TRBJ1-2, with 7 bases aligning to TRBD1. Germline CDR1 SGHTA, CDR2 FQGNSA. Losses at the gene ends were 7 bases for V and 4 bases for J; bases not matched to a gene: 12. The CDR3 extends over 15 amino acids. CDR3 in amino acids: CASTTRQGPTYGYTF. The CDR3 DNA reads as TGTGCCAGCACCACCCGACAGGGACCAACCTATGGCTACACCTTC.

This chain connects TRBV7-2 to TRBJ2-4; D not resolved. Germline assignment: CDR1 SGHTA and CDR2 FQGNSA. The V end was cut by 1 base, the J end by 11 bases, with 12 bases between. The CDR3 extends over 13 amino acids. This CDR3 reads CASSLEGLLLQYF. The DNA of the CDR3 is TGTGCCAGCAGCTTAGAAGGTCTTCTCCTTCAGTACTTC.

The chain combines TRBV10-3 with TRBJ2-7, with 10 bases identical to TRBD1. This CDR3 is built from 14 residues. Germline V gene lookup returns CDR1 ENHRY and CDR2 SYGVKD. Trimming at V came to 10 bases and at J to 1 base, leaving 7 bases not matched to a gene. As DNA, the CDR3 is TGTGCCACCCTAGGGGACAGGGGTTCCTACGAGCAGTACTTC. Translation: CATLGDRGSYEQYF.

This clone appeared a few times. The CDR3 DNA reads as TGTGCCAGCAGCGTAGTAGGGCATCTGACTGGGGCCAACGTCCTGACTTTC. It is translated as CASSVVGHLTGANVLTF. The V call is TRBV9, the J call TRBJ2-6; no clear D gene. CDR1 is SGDLS, CDR2 YYNGEE, per germline. This CDR3 spans 17 amino acids. The ends were cut back, 0 bases at V and 2 bases at J, with 12 bases in the middle.

The chain has TRBV6-1 and TRBJ1-2; no definite D call. Looked up from germline, CDR1 is MNHNS and CDR2 is SASEGT. The CDR3 is 14 residues long. Trimming pared 1 base from V and 5 bases from J, leaving 11 bases between. Here the CDR3 DNA reads TGTGCCAGCAGTGAAGAGCCGCTTTCATATGGCTACACCTTC. Its translation: CASSEEPLSYGYTF.

The J gene is TRBJ2-3, the V gene TRBV11-3, with TRBD1 identical over 10 bases. Germline values: CDR1 SGHNT, CDR2 YENEEA. V dropped 3 bases and J dropped 1; count of bases not matched to a gene: 7. CDR3 length: 17 residues. The CDR3 DNA is TGTGCCAGCAGCTTTTATTCCGGGACAGGGGGCACAGATACGCAGTATTTT. It is translated as CASSFYSGTGGTDTQYF.

The chain links TRBV4-3 to TRBJ1-2; possible D gene TRBD1, 5 bases. The V gene lost 0 bases and the J gene lost 4 bases, with 15 bases spanning the gap. The CDR3 sequence is 16 residues long. Germline CDR1 is LGHNA and CDR2 is YSLEER. This CDR3 is CASSQDPIDSSYGYTF. In DNA form, the CDR3 reads TGCGCCAGCAGCCAAGACCCAATTGACAGTTCCTATGGCTACACCTTC.